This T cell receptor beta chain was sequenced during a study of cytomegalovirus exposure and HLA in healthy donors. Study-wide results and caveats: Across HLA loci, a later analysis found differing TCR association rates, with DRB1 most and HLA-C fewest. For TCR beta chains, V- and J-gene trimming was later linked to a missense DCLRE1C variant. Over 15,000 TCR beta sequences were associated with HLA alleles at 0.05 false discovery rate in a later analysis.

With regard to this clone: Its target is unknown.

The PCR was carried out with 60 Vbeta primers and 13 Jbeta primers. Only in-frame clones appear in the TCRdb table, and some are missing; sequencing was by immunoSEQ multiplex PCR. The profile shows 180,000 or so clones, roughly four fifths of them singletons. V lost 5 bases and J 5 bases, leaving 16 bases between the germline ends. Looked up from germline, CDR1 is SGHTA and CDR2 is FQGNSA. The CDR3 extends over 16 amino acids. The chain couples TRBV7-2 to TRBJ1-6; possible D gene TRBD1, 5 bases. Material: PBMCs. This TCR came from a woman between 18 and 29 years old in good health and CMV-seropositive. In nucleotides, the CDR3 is TGTGCCAGCAGCCTACGGGGGGACTATCATAATTCACCCCTCCACTTT. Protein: CASSLRGDYHNSPLHF.